These 21 T cell receptor beta chains were all obtained from the same sample, sequenced in a study of T-cell reconstitution after alpha-beta-depleted transplantation in children. A library of TCRbeta sequences, prepared with unique molecular identifiers, was generated. TCRdb analysed the PCR reads with MiXCR anew, one entry per CDR3 protein. The sample shows 550,000 to 800,000 distinct CDR3 sequences, about an eighth of them seen only once. The specimen comprised PBMCs, sampled before TCRalphabeta/CD19-depleted stem cell transplant. The receptors derive from a girl aged 2-10 years with congenital amegakaryocytic thrombocytopenia, due to receive a stem cell transplant.

This sequence joins TRBV3-1 and TRBJ2-3, with unresolved D. Germline CDR1 is LGHDT and CDR2 is YNNKEL (reference sequence). V gave up 4 bases and J gave up 3 bases, with 8 bases separating them. The CDR3 runs to 13 residues. This CDR3 reads CASSRQRTDTQYF. For the CDR3, the DNA is TGTGCCAGCAGCCGACAACGTACAGATACGCAGTATTTT.

This clonotype was seen many times. This chain uses TRBV11-2 with TRBJ2-1, with 8 bases matching TRBD2. J lost 4 bases, V lost 4 bases, and 6 bases had no gene match. CDR1 is SGHAT, CDR2 FQNNGV, per germline. The CDR3 is 15 amino acids. Here the CDR3 reads CASSSWGTRYNEQFF. The CDR3 DNA reads as TGTGCCAGCAGCTCCTGGGGGACTAGATACAATGAGCAGTTCTTC.

This clonotype was seen a few times. The gene calls are TRBV12-3 or TRBV12-4 and TRBJ2-7, with D perhaps TRBD1 (6 bases). There are 16 residues in the CDR3. The V end was cut by 3 bases, the J end by 4 bases, with 19 bases between. The CDR3 region is CASSLNGVQGGYEQYF. CDR3 DNA sequence: TGTGCCAGCAGTTTGAACGGGGTACAAGGGGGTTACGAGCAGTACTTC.

This clonotype occurred many times. V gene TRBV12-3 or TRBV12-4 combines with J gene TRBJ1-2; TRBD1 aligns across 7 bases. The junction had 6 bases not matched to a gene; V was cut back by 2 bases and J by 0 bases. CDR3 length: 16 amino acids. CDR3 DNA sequence: TGTGCCAGCAGTTTACAACAGGGGCGGACTAACTATGGCTACACCTTC. It yields the protein CASSLQQGRTNYGYTF.

This clonotype was detected ten times or more. The chain couples TRBV20-1 to TRBJ2-1; 7 positions agree with TRBD2. Germline CDR1 reads DFQATT; CDR2 reads SNEGSKA (reference sequence). The junction had 9 bases not matched to a gene; V was cut back by 6 bases and J by 4 bases. This CDR3 contains 14 residues. CDR3 in DNA: TGCAGTGCCCCCCGTCTAGCGGAATACAATGAGCAGTTCTTC. Its translation is CSAPRLAEYNEQFF.

This clonotype was observed once. Possible read error: a much larger clone is one base away. The V call is TRBV5-1, the J call TRBJ2-5; no definite D call. Germline values: CDR1 SGHRS, CDR2 YFSETQ. The CDR3 length is 13 residues. V was pared by 4 bases and J by 6 bases, with 13 bases between. CDR3 nucleotide sequence: TGCGCCAGCAGCCCTCGTATGGTCAAGACCCAGTACTTC. It is translated as CASSPRMVKTQYF.

This clonotype was seen a few times. The V gene is TRBV10-3, the J gene TRBJ2-7; D assignment may be TRBD1 or TRBD2 (5 bases each). The CDR3 covers 17 residues. Per germline, CDR1 ENHRY and CDR2 SYGVKD. The V and J ends lost 3 bases and 0 bases respectively, with 18 bases between them. This chain's CDR3 is CAISDQRGAGDSYEQYF. The CDR3 DNA sequence: TGTGCCATCAGTGACCAGAGGGGTGCGGGCGACTCCTACGAGCAGTACTTC.

This clonotype was counted at least ten times. The chain carries TRBV10-2 and TRBJ1-1, with a possible D match to TRBD1 (6 bases). The CDR3 covers 13 residues. V was clipped by 11 bases and J by 0 bases, with 13 bases between them. Germline V gene lookup returns CDR1 WSHSY and CDR2 SAAADI. CDR3 nucleotide sequence: TGCGCCGGTAGACAGGACATGAACACTGAAGCTTTCTTT. Its translation is CAGRQDMNTEAFF.

The genes are TRBV5-1 and TRBJ2-7, with D perhaps TRBD1 (6 bases). V gave up 2 bases and J gave up 0 bases, with 12 bases separating them. The CDR3 spans 15 residues. Per germline, CDR1 SGHRS and CDR2 YFSETQ. The CDR3, as DNA: TGCGCCAGCAGCTTAGGGGGATCGAACTCCTACGAGCAGTACTTC. Protein product: CASSLGGSNSYEQYF.

This clonotype showed up many times. The genes are TRBV19 and TRBJ2-1; a possible D gene is TRBD2 (6 bases). This CDR3 is 14 amino acids long. Trimming removed 8 bases at V and 1 base at J, with 12 bases between. From germline, CDR1 is LNHDA and CDR2 SQIVND (reference sequence). The CDR3 loop reads CASGARGSYNEQFF. The CDR3 DNA reads as TGTGCCAGTGGGGCCCGGGGGTCCTACAATGAGCAGTTCTTC. Full variable domain (missing parts from reference TRBV19 and TRBJ2-1): DGGITQSPKYLFRKEGQNVTLSCEQNLNHDAMYWYRQDPGQGLRLIYYSQIVNDFQKGDIAEGYSVSREKKESFPLTVTSAQKNPTAFYLCASGARGSYNEQFFGPGTRLTVL.

In this sample, this clonotype turned up many times. The rearrangement links TRBV5-1 to TRBJ2-1, with 13 bases lining up with TRBD2. This CDR3 spans 15 amino acids. The J segment lost 10 bases and the V segment lost 0 bases, leaving 4 bases of the junction unmatched. CDR1 is SGHRS and CDR2 is YFSETQ in the germline V gene. CDR3 residues: CASSLGTSGSWEQFF. The DNA for the CDR3 is TGCGCCAGCAGCTTGGGGACTAGCGGGAGTTGGGAGCAGTTCTTC. The full variable domain, its missing parts supplied by reference TRBV5-1 and TRBJ2-1, is KAGVTQTPRYLIKTRGQQVTLSCSPISGHRSVSWYQQTPGQGLQFLFEYFSETQRNKGNFPGRFSGRQFSNSRSEMNVSTLELGDSALYLCASSLGTSGSWEQFFGPGTRLTVL.

This clonotype was seen a handful of times. V is TRBV15 and J is TRBJ1-6, with D unclear. The CDR3 has 15 residues. The germline gives CDR1 LNHNV, CDR2 YYDKDF (reference sequence). The V and J ends lost 0 bases and 7 bases respectively, with 10 bases between them. The CDR3 region has the DNA TGTGCCACCAGCAGAGATCTAGTGGGGAATTCACCCCTCCACTTT. It specifies CATSRDLVGNSPLHF.

Ten or more counts support this clonotype. The V call is TRBV20-1, the J call TRBJ2-1; D possibly corresponds to TRBD1 (6 bases). Germline V gene data show CDR1 as DFQATT and CDR2 as SNEGSKA (reference sequence). The V end was cut by 4 bases, the J end by 3 bases, with 13 bases between. CDR3 length: 14 residues. The CDR3 here is CSAKGGVGYNEQFF. The CDR3, as DNA: TGCAGTGCTAAAGGGGGTGTGGGCTACAATGAGCAGTTCTTC.

This clonotype showed up many times. The chain uses TRBV12-3 or TRBV12-4 and TRBJ2-7; no definite D call. The germline V and J ends were trimmed by 2 bases and 6 bases, with 8 bases remaining between them. This CDR3 spans 12 amino acids. The CDR3: CASSLRMGEQYF. As DNA, the CDR3 is TGTGCCAGCAGTTTACGGATGGGCGAGCAGTACTTC.

The sample holds many counts of this clonotype. The chain couples TRBV12-3 or TRBV12-4 to TRBJ2-2; D is possibly TRBD1 (6 bases). V dropped 10 bases and J dropped 5 bases, with 11 bases sitting between them. This CDR3 region has 12 residues. The CDR3 DNA sequence: TGTGCCAACGCACAGGGAACCGGGGAGCTGTTTTTT. It encodes CANAQGTGELFF.

This clonotype was seen many times. The rearrangement joins TRBV12-3 or TRBV12-4 to TRBJ2-1, with a tentative D call TRBD2 (6 bases). The CDR3 contains 16 residues. The V end lost 5 bases, the J end lost 9 bases, and 23 bases lay between the germline ends. The CDR3 DNA sequence: TGTGCCAGCAGTGGGACTCCGGGACTCCAGGCGGCTGAGCAGTTCTTC. Protein: CASSGTPGLQAAEQFF.

The rearrangement uses TRBV4-2 and TRBJ2-7; D perhaps matches TRBD2 (5 bases). V was trimmed by 0 bases and J by 2 bases, leaving 11 bases between them. Germline values: CDR1 LGHNA, CDR2 YNFKEQ. CDR3 length: 15 residues. CDR3 protein: CASSQDPGIAYEQYF. In nucleotides, the CDR3 is TGTGCCAGCAGCCAAGATCCGGGGATTGCCTACGAGCAGTACTTC.

This clonotype was seen at least ten times. The gene calls are TRBV12-3 or TRBV12-4 and TRBJ2-1; 12 positions agree with TRBD2. The length of the CDR3 is 14 residues. The V and J ends lost 5 bases and 12 bases, in that order; junction bases with no gene match: 8. CDR3 residues: CASSMTSGSSGQFF. The CDR3 nucleotides read TGTGCCAGCAGTATGACTAGCGGGAGTTCGGGGCAGTTCTTC.

The sample holds many counts of this clonotype. The chain couples TRBV5-1 to TRBJ1-1; D unresolved. From germline, CDR1 is SGHRS and CDR2 YFSETQ. The CDR3 spans 14 residues. With 1 base removed from V and 0 bases from J, the gap between germline ends came to 7 bases. This CDR3 is CASSLSGVNTEAFF. In DNA, the CDR3 is TGCGCCAGCAGCTTGTCCGGGGTGAACACTGAAGCTTTCTTT.

In its sample, this clonotype was seen a few times. The J gene is TRBJ2-3, the V gene TRBV15, with 10 bases fitting TRBD2. Germline loops: CDR1 LNHNV, CDR2 YYDKDF (reference sequence). The CDR3 contains 17 residues. Trimming at V came to 0 bases and at J to 2 bases, leaving 5 bases not matched to a gene. The chain's CDR3 is CATSRDRLAGATDTQYF. Written as DNA, the CDR3 is TGTGCCACCAGCAGAGATCGCCTAGCGGGGGCCACAGATACGCAGTATTTT.

There are a few counts of this clonotype. CDR3: CASRVSGTNYEQYF. CDR3 bases: TGTGCCAGCCGAGTCAGCGGGACAAACTACGAGCAGTACTTC. V is TRBV12-3 or TRBV12-4 and J is TRBJ2-7; D possibly corresponds to TRBD2 (7 bases). V lost 8 bases and J lost 3, with 17 bases in between. There are 14 residues in the CDR3.